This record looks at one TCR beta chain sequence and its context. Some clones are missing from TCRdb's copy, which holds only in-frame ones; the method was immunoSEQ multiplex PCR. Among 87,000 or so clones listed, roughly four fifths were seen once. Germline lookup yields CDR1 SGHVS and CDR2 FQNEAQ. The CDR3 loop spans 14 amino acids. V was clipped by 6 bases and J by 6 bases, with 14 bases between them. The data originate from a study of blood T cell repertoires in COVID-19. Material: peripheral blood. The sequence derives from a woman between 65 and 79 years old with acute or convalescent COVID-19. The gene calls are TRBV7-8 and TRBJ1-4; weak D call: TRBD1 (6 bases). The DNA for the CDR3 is TGTGCCAGCAGTCGGACTGCAGGGGATGAAAAACTGTTTTTT. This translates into CASSRTAGDEKLFF.